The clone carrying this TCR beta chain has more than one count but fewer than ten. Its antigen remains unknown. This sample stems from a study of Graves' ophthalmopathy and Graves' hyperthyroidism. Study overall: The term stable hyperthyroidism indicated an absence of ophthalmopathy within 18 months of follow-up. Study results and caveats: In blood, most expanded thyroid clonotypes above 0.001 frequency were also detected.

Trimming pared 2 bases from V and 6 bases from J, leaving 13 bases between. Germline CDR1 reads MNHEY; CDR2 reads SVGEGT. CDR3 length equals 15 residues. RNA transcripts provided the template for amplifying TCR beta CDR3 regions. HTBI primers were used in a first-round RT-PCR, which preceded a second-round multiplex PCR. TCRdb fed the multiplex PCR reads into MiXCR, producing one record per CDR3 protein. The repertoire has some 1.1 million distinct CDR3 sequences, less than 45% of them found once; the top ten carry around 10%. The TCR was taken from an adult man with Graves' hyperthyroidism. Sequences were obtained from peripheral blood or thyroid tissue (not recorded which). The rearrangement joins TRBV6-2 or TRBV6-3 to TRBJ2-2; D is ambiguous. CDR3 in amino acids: CASSYGRLLSGELFF. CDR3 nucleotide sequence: TGTGCCAGCAGTTACGGAAGGTTGTTGTCCGGGGAGCTGTTTTTT.